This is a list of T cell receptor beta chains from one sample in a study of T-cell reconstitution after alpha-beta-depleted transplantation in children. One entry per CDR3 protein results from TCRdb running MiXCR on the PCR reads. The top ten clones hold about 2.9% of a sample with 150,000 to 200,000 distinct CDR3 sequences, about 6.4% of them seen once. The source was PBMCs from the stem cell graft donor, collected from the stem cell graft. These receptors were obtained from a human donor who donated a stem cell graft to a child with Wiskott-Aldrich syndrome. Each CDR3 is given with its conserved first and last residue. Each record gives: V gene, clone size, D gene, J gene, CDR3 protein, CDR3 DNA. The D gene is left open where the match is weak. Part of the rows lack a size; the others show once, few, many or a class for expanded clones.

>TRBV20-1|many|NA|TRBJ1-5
CSARVPGNQPQHF
TGCAGTGCTAGAGTTCCGGGAAATCAGCCCCAGCATTTT
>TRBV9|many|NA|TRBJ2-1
CASSVFSGQGLNEQFF
TGTGCCAGCAGCGTATTCTCGGGGCAGGGGCTCAATGAGCAGTTCTTC
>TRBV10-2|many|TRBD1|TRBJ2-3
CASGGGRGRVTDTQYF
TGCGCCAGCGGTGGGGGCAGGGGGCGGGTCACAGATACGCAGTATTTT
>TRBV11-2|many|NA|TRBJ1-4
CASSLGGAPGREKLFF
TGTGCCAGCAGCTTAGGAGGGGCCCCCGGGCGGGAAAAACTGTTTTTT
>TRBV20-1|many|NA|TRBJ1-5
CSASRANQPQHF
TGCAGTGCTAGCCGGGCTAATCAGCCCCAGCATTTT
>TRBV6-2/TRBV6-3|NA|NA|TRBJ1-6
CASSSRTGIRNSPLHF
TGTGCCAGCAGTTCCCGTACGGGCATAAGGAATTCACCCCTCCACTTT
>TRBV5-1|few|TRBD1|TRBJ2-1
CANSDRGGPYNEQFF
TGCGCCAACAGCGACAGGGGCGGCCCCTACAATGAGCAGTTCTTC
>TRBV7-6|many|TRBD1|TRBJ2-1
CASSLRQGRYNEQFF
TGTGCCAGCAGCCTACGACAGGGCAGATACAATGAGCAGTTCTTC
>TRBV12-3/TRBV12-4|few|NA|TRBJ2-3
CASSLRGVSTDTQYF
TGTGCCAGCAGTCTAAGGGGGGTGAGCACAGATACGCAGTATTTT
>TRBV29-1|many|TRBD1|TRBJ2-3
CSVEQGAGFSRDTQYF
TGCAGCGTTGAGCAGGGGGCCGGCTTTTCTAGAGATACGCAGTATTTT
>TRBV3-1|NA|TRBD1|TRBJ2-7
CASSPLPWTGGPYEQYF
TGTGCCAGCAGCCCACTCCCTTGGACAGGGGGGCCCTACGAGCAGTACTTC
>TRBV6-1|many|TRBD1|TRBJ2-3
CASSPWTGRNTDTQYF
TGTGCCAGCAGTCCCTGGACAGGGCGGAATACAGATACGCAGTATTTT
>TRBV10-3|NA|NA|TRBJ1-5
CAISEFGGTNQPQHF
TGTGCCATCAGTGAATTTGGGGGAACCAATCAGCCCCAGCATTTT
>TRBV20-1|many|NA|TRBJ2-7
CSATVSTEQYF
TGCAGTGCCACCGTTTCCACCGAGCAGTACTTC
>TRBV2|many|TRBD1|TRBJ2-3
CASPTRRDRGGTDTQYF
TGTGCCAGCCCAACCCGCAGGGACAGGGGAGGAACAGATACGCAGTATTTT
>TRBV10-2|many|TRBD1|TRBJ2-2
CASNPGQGDTGELFF
TGCGCCAGTAATCCGGGACAGGGCGACACCGGGGAGCTGTTTTTT
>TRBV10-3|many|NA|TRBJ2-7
CAISQGSDEQYF
TGTGCCATCAGCCAGGGGTCCGACGAGCAGTACTTC
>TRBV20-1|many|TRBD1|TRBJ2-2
CSARGTGTDTGELFF
TGCAGTGCTAGGGGGACAGGGACGGACACCGGGGAGCTGTTTTTT
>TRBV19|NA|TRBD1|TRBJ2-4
CASSPGQGGNIQYF
TGTGCCAGTAGTCCGGGACAGGGAGGAAACATTCAGTACTTC
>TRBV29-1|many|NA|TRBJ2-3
CSVDAQPGTDTQYF
TGCAGCGTTGACGCCCAACCTGGCACAGATACGCAGTATTTT
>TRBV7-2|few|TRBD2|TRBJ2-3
CASSSGLAGLPDTQYF
TGTGCCAGCAGCTCCGGACTAGCGGGTCTCCCAGATACGCAGTATTTT
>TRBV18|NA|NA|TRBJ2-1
CASSPPDSKEQFF
TGTGCCAGCTCACCACCGGACAGTAAGGAGCAGTTCTTC
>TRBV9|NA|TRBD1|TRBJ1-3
CASSPGTGEGNTIYF
TGTGCCAGCAGCCCGGGGACAGGGGAGGGGAACACCATATATTTT
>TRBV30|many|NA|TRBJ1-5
CAWSVRQSNQPQHF
TGTGCCTGGAGTGTGAGGCAGTCTAATCAGCCCCAGCATTTT
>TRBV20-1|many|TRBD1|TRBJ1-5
CSARDRRDRGGSGPQHF
TGCAGTGCTAGAGATCGCCGGGACAGGGGTGGTTCTGGGCCCCAGCATTTT
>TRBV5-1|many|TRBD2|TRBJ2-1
CASSSIAGGTSSEQFF
TGCGCCAGCAGCTCAATAGCGGGAGGGACGTCAAGTGAGCAGTTCTTC
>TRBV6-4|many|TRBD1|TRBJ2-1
CASSEGDRYYNEQFF
TGTGCCAGCAGTGAGGGGGACAGATATTACAATGAGCAGTTCTTC
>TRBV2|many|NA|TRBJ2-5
CASSEVVTQYF
TGTGCCAGCAGTGAAGTTGTGACCCAGTACTTC
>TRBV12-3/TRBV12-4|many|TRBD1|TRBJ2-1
CASSLRDRLNNEQFF
TGTGCCAGCAGCCTCCGGGACAGATTAAACAATGAGCAGTTCTTC
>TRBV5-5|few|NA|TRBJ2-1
CASSLVGANNEQFF
TGTGCCAGCAGCTTGGTAGGGGCCAACAATGAGCAGTTCTTC